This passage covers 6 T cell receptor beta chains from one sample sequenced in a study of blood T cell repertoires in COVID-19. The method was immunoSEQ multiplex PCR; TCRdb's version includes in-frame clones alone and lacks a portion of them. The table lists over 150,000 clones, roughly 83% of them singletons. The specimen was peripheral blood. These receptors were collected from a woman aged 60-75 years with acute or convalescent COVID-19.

CDR3 in DNA: TGTGCCAGCAGCCTAAGACAGGGCGGAACCTACGAGCAGTACTTC. Its translation: CASSLRQGGTYEQYF. The chain is built from TRBV5-6 and TRBJ2-7; 7 bases line up with TRBD1. The ends lost 4 bases at V and 2 bases at J; junction bases unmatched: 9. The CDR3 spans 15 residues. From germline, CDR1 is SGHDT and CDR2 YYEEEE.

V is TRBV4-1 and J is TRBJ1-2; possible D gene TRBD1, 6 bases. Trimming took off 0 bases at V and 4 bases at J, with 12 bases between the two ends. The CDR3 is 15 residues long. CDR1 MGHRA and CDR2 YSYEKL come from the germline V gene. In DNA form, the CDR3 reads TGCGCCAGCAGCCAAGAGGTCACAGGGTCCTATGGCTACACCTTC. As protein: CASSQEVTGSYGYTF.

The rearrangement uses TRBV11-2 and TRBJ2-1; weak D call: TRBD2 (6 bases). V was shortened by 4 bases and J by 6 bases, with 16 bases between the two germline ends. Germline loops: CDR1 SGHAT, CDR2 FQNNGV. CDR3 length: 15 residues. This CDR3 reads CASSWETSRGNEQFF. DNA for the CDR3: TGTGCCAGCAGCTGGGAGACTAGTCGGGGCAATGAGCAGTTCTTC.

CDR3 amino acids: CSVSTGQGSNQPQHF. DNA for the CDR3: TGCAGCGTTTCAACCGGGCAGGGCTCCAATCAGCCCCAGCATTTT. The chain couples TRBV29-1 to TRBJ1-5; weak D call: TRBD1 (5 bases). This CDR3 spans 15 amino acids. V was trimmed by 5 bases and J by 3 bases, leaving 17 bases between them. CDR1 and CDR2 from the germline V gene are SQVTM and ANQGSEA.

The CDR3 loop reads CASSLEGTGEKPSKNIQYF. CDR3 in DNA: TGCGCCAGCAGCTTGGAAGGGACAGGGGAGAAGCCATCCAAAAACATTCAGTACTTC. The V gene is TRBV5-1, the J gene TRBJ2-4; 10 bases agree with TRBD1. Per the germline V gene, CDR1 is SGHRS and CDR2 is YFSETQ. Trimming removed 0 bases from V and 2 bases from J; junction bases left unmatched: 11. This CDR3 has 19 residues.

The CDR3 loop is CATSDGPPRAGGDTDTQYF. CDR3 DNA: TGTGCCACCAGTGATGGACCCCCTAGGGCGGGGGGAGACACAGATACGCAGTATTTT. The genes are TRBV24-1 and TRBJ2-3; the match to TRBD2 covers 8 bases. The CDR3 consists of 19 residues. Per germline, CDR1 KGHDR and CDR2 SFDVKD. With 3 bases clipped from V and 2 bases from J, the junction kept 15 bases outside the gene matches.